These 3 T cell receptor beta chains originate from one sample sequenced in a study of blood T cell repertoires in COVID-19. Produced via immunoSEQ multiplex PCR; TCRdb's table is partial and in-frame only. Seen here are more than 85,000 clones, about 89% observed once, and the top ten hold roughly 0.99%. Material: peripheral blood. These receptors were obtained from a man aged 55-75 years with acute or convalescent COVID-19.

This chain connects TRBV6-2 or TRBV6-3 to TRBJ2-3; 7 nucleotides line up with TRBD2. With V trimmed by 4 bases and J by 0 bases, 7 bases remained unmatched. CDR3 length: 16 residues. Germline-derived CDR1 and CDR2 are MNHEY and SVGEGT. CDR3 coding DNA: TGTGCCAGCAGTTTTAGGCGCGGGAGTAGCACAGATACGCAGTATTTT. It encodes CASSFRRGSSTDTQYF.

This chain joins TRBV5-7 and TRBJ2-3, with D possibly matching TRBD2 (6 bases). TRBV5-7 is an open reading frame, and its role is uncertain. V was trimmed by 0 bases and J by 0 bases, leaving 8 bases between them. The CDR3 covers 15 residues. The CDR3 sequence is CASSLESGSTDTQYF. The CDR3 coding sequence is TGTGCCAGCAGCTTGGAAAGCGGGAGCACAGATACGCAGTATTTT.

Here the CDR3 reads CASSPTVSGNTIYF. The DNA for the CDR3 is TGTGCCAGCTCACCGACAGTCTCTGGAAACACCATATATTTT. The chain employs TRBV18 and TRBJ1-3; D may be TRBD1 (5 bases). There are 14 residues in the CDR3. V lost 3 bases and J lost 0, with 6 bases in between. CDR1 KGHSH and CDR2 LQKENI come from the germline V gene. The full variable domain, in which reference TRBV18 and TRBJ1-3 provide the parts outside the CDR3, is NAGVMQNPRHLVRRRGQEARLRCSPMKGHSHVYWYRQLPEEGLKFMVYLQKENIIDESGMPKERFSAEFPKEGPSILRIQQVVRGDSAAYFCASSPTVSGNTIYFGEGSWLTVV.